Listed below are T cell receptor beta chains from one sample, sequenced in a study of T cells after yellow fever vaccination. TCRdb re-derived calls from the 5' RACE reads in MiXCR, one entry per CDR3 protein. The sample yields hundreds of thousands of distinct CDR3 sequences, 12% seen once. This specimen was PBMCs, taken on the day of the yellow fever booster vaccination. The source of these receptors is a man aged 25-45 years who received the YFV17D yellow fever vaccine. The CDR3 runs from the conserved cysteine through the conserved F or W. D genes are given only for firm matches.

J gene: TRBJ2-5
CDR3 length: 12
D gene: -
V gene: TRBV29-1
CDR3 protein: CSVGLGHGTQYF

J gene: TRBJ2-1
CDR3 length: 12
D gene: -
V gene: TRBV20-1
CDR3 protein: CSARDPGREQFF

J gene: TRBJ2-5
CDR3 length: 15
D gene: -
V gene: TRBV20-1
CDR3 protein: CSAPRRAGRQETQYF

J gene: TRBJ2-3
CDR3 length: 16
D gene: -
V gene: TRBV7-6
CDR3 protein: CASSQGAGTYGDTQYF

J gene: TRBJ2-5
CDR3 length: 13
D gene: TRBD2
V gene: TRBV29-1
CDR3 protein: CGSSGSLQETQYF

J gene: TRBJ2-7
CDR3 length: 12
D gene: -
V gene: TRBV12-3/TRBV12-4
CDR3 protein: CASSGPGYEQYF

J gene: TRBJ2-3
CDR3 length: 16
D gene: TRBD2
V gene: TRBV5-1
CDR3 protein: CASSQTSGRSTDTQYF

J gene: TRBJ1-1
CDR3 length: 15
D gene: TRBD1
V gene: TRBV11-2
CDR3 protein: CASSLVRTGYTEAFF

J gene: TRBJ1-5
CDR3 length: 17
D gene: TRBD1
V gene: TRBV18
CDR3 protein: CASSQKPGQGALQPQHF

J gene: TRBJ2-1
CDR3 length: 15
D gene: -
V gene: TRBV18
CDR3 protein: CASSPLPGTYNEQFF

J gene: TRBJ2-5
CDR3 length: 14
D gene: -
V gene: TRBV11-2
CDR3 protein: CASSKGRRGETQYF

J gene: TRBJ2-1
CDR3 length: 15
D gene: -
V gene: TRBV6-5
CDR3 protein: CASSYSFAVSGEQFF

J gene: TRBJ2-3
CDR3 length: 17
D gene: -
V gene: TRBV5-1
CDR3 protein: CASSLDTGTTAADTQYF

J gene: TRBJ2-3
CDR3 length: 12
D gene: -
V gene: TRBV20-1
CDR3 protein: CSARWGTDTQYF

J gene: TRBJ1-2
CDR3 length: 12
D gene: -
V gene: TRBV2
CDR3 protein: CASSVRLYGYTF

J gene: TRBJ1-1
CDR3 length: 15
D gene: -
V gene: TRBV7-2
CDR3 protein: CASSAYGQKNTEAFF

J gene: TRBJ1-4
CDR3 length: 16
D gene: -
V gene: TRBV28
CDR3 protein: CASSPLGGLWGEKLFF

J gene: TRBJ1-3
CDR3 length: 13
D gene: -
V gene: TRBV29-1
CDR3 protein: CSVIQGTGNTIYF

J gene: TRBJ2-1
CDR3 length: 13
D gene: TRBD1
V gene: TRBV12-3/TRBV12-4
CDR3 protein: CASAQGAVYEQFF

J gene: TRBJ2-3
CDR3 length: 15
D gene: -
V gene: TRBV20-1
CDR3 protein: CSASRGSVSTDTQYF

J gene: TRBJ2-2
CDR3 length: 16
D gene: -
V gene: TRBV9
CDR3 protein: CASSVGLSRGTGELFF

J gene: TRBJ1-2
CDR3 length: 11
D gene: -
V gene: TRBV6-2/TRBV6-3
CDR3 protein: CASTSVGGYTF

J gene: TRBJ2-1
CDR3 length: 17
D gene: TRBD2
V gene: TRBV20-1
CDR3 protein: CSASLAGAFWGFGEQFF

J gene: TRBJ2-1
CDR3 length: 14
D gene: TRBD2
V gene: TRBV20-1
CDR3 protein: CSAASGRAYNEQFF

J gene: TRBJ2-2
CDR3 length: 14
D gene: -
V gene: TRBV7-2
CDR3 protein: CASSLHPPAGELFF

J gene: TRBJ1-1
CDR3 length: 14
D gene: -
V gene: TRBV7-2
CDR3 protein: CASSLIRGDTEAFF

J gene: TRBJ2-1
CDR3 length: 8
D gene: -
V gene: TRBV7-3
CDR3 protein: CASSPKGF

J gene: TRBJ2-1
CDR3 length: 16
D gene: TRBD2
V gene: TRBV30
CDR3 protein: CAWSLSGLANYNEQFF

J gene: TRBJ2-1
CDR3 length: 16
D gene: TRBD2
V gene: TRBV20-1
CDR3 protein: CSARKNLAGDYNEQFF

J gene: TRBJ2-1
CDR3 length: 16
D gene: TRBD2
V gene: TRBV6-5
CDR3 protein: CASSYLLAGERDEQFF

J gene: TRBJ2-3
CDR3 length: 12
D gene: -
V gene: TRBV18
CDR3 protein: CASSDNTDTQYF

J gene: TRBJ2-2
CDR3 length: 14
D gene: -
V gene: TRBV29-1
CDR3 protein: CSAGESLTTGELFF

J gene: TRBJ2-1
CDR3 length: 12
D gene: TRBD1
V gene: TRBV10-1
CDR3 protein: CASSPDRVGQFF

J gene: TRBJ2-5
CDR3 length: 17
D gene: TRBD2
V gene: TRBV5-1
CDR3 protein: CASSPRTSGRAWETQYF

J gene: TRBJ2-1
CDR3 length: 16
D gene: TRBD1
V gene: TRBV20-1
CDR3 protein: CCARPWGSGQYNEQFF

J gene: TRBJ2-5
CDR3 length: 14
D gene: -
V gene: TRBV5-1
CDR3 protein: CASSAGHGQETQYF

J gene: TRBJ1-1
CDR3 length: 14
D gene: TRBD1
V gene: TRBV7-9
CDR3 protein: CASSLQGFETEAFF

J gene: TRBJ2-7
CDR3 length: 13
D gene: TRBD1
V gene: TRBV20-1
CDR3 protein: CSATDRGKYEQYF

J gene: TRBJ2-1
CDR3 length: 15
D gene: TRBD2
V gene: TRBV20-1
CDR3 protein: CSASGPTSGWNEQFF

J gene: TRBJ2-5
CDR3 length: 15
D gene: -
V gene: TRBV12-3/TRBV12-4
CDR3 protein: CASSLSLAQGETQYF

J gene: TRBJ2-2
CDR3 length: 17
D gene: TRBD1
V gene: TRBV20-1
CDR3 protein: CSAEVYERTGITGELFF

J gene: TRBJ2-5
CDR3 length: 14
D gene: -
V gene: TRBV12-3/TRBV12-4
CDR3 protein: CASSWAGSAETQYF

J gene: TRBJ1-6
CDR3 length: 15
D gene: -
V gene: TRBV27
CDR3 protein: CASSFGGPGASPLHF

J gene: TRBJ2-3
CDR3 length: 13
D gene: TRBD1
V gene: TRBV5-4
CDR3 protein: CASRSPQGGTQYF

J gene: TRBJ2-7
CDR3 length: 14
D gene: -
V gene: TRBV7-9
CDR3 protein: CASSPHELAYEQYF

J gene: TRBJ1-1
CDR3 length: 14
D gene: -
V gene: TRBV21-1
CDR3 protein: CASSKKLRDTEAFF

J gene: TRBJ2-7
CDR3 length: 13
D gene: -
V gene: TRBV20-1
CDR3 protein: CSAPTGGAEEQYF

J gene: TRBJ2-3
CDR3 length: 15
D gene: -
V gene: TRBV7-6
CDR3 protein: CASSLNALSTDTQYF

J gene: TRBJ2-1
CDR3 length: 16
D gene: -
V gene: TRBV27
CDR3 protein: CASRDRRGLIYNEQFF

J gene: TRBJ1-5
CDR3 length: 16
D gene: TRBD1
V gene: TRBV18
CDR3 protein: CASSPLGTGNNQPQHF

J gene: TRBJ2-7
CDR3 length: 13
D gene: -
V gene: TRBV18
CDR3 protein: CASSSGTPYEQYF

J gene: TRBJ2-2
CDR3 length: 15
D gene: -
V gene: TRBV19
CDR3 protein: CASSITLEPTGELFF

J gene: TRBJ1-2
CDR3 length: 13
D gene: TRBD1
V gene: TRBV29-1
CDR3 protein: CSVTAGGAYGYTF

J gene: TRBJ2-7
CDR3 length: 20
D gene: TRBD1
V gene: TRBV6-2/TRBV6-3
CDR3 protein: CARDQSPPKGTGGGRYEQYF